This TCR beta chain came from a study of blood T cell repertoires in COVID-19. Overall study context: Italy, Spain and the United States were the sources of the convalescent and acute COVID-19 samples. The analysed material was cDNA or gDNA that came from T cells, B-cell-depleted T cells, or PBMCs.

Measured with immunoSEQ multiplex PCR; TCRdb has only the in-frame clones, and not every one. Among about 310,000 clones, 85% to 90% were seen once, and the ten largest hold roughly 1%. Trimming stripped 0 bases from V and 4 bases from J, with 10 bases between. Germline V gene sequence: CDR1 SGDLS, CDR2 YYNGEE. This CDR3 contains 14 residues. The receptor was derived from a middle-aged woman with COVID-19, enrolled during active disease. This rearrangement joins TRBV9 to TRBJ1-2; D remains unclear. Sequenced material: peripheral blood. The CDR3 DNA is TGTGCCAGCAGCGTAGCGAGGAGGGCCTATGGCTACACCTTC. The encoded protein is CASSVARRAYGYTF.